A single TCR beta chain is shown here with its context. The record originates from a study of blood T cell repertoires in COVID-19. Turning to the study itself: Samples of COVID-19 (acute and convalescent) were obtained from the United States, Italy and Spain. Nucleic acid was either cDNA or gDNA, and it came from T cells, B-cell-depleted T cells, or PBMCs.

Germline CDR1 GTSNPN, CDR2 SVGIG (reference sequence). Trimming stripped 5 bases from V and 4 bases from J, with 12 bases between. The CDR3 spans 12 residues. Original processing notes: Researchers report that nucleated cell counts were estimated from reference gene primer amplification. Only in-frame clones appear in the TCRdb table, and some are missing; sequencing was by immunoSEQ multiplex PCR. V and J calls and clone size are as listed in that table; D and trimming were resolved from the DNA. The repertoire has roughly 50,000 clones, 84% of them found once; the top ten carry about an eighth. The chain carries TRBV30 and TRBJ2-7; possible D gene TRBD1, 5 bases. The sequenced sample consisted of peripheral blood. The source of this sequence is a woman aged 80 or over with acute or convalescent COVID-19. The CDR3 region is CAWGDSGYEQYF. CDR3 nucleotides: TGTGCCTGGGGTGACAGTGGTTACGAGCAGTACTTC.